Below are 30 T cell receptor beta chains sequenced from a single sample in a study of monozygotic twins with inflammatory bowel disease. TCRdb derives one entry per CDR3 protein from the 5' RACE reads, leaving out DNA. Reported are 300,000 to 450,000 distinct CDR3 sequences; the ten largest clones contain just over 2.5%. The specimen was blood. These receptors were obtained from a human donor with ulcerative colitis or Crohn's disease, or a healthy co-twin of an affected twin (not recorded which).

The V and J genes are TRBV18 and TRBJ2-6. CDR1 KGHSH and CDR2 LQKENI come from the germline V gene. The CDR3 covers 14 residues. CDR3 sequence: CASSPGYAANVLTF.

CDR3: CASSSSGQINEKLFF. The chain joins TRBV7-2 to TRBJ1-4. Germline V gene lookup returns CDR1 SGHTA and CDR2 FQGNSA. CDR3 length: 15 residues.

This rearrangement joins TRBV20-1 to TRBJ2-4. The CDR3 has 16 residues. CDR1 and CDR2 from the germline V gene are DFQATT and SNEGSKA (reference sequence). This chain's CDR3 is CSAIIGVWGYKNIQYF.

The rearrangement links TRBV11-1 to TRBJ2-7; there is no DNA to check the TCRdb D call of TRBD2. This CDR3 spans 16 amino acids. Germline CDR1 and CDR2: SGHAT and FQDESV (reference sequence). CDR3 protein: CASSLIATGAPYEQYF.

The rearrangement joins TRBV11-3 to TRBJ2-7; the D call of TRBD2 rests on TCRdb alone, since no DNA is present to check it. This CDR3 has 13 amino acids. The germline V gene encodes CDR1 SGHNT and CDR2 YENEEA. CDR3 in amino acids: CASSLGGGVEQYF.

The rearrangement joins TRBV5-1 to TRBJ1-6; there is no DNA to check the TCRdb D call of TRBD1. This CDR3 contains 15 residues. CDR1 is SGHRS, CDR2 YFSETQ, per germline. The CDR3 spells CASSLDDRDSSPLHF.

This CDR3 reads CASSPQQERDSPLHF. The gene calls are TRBV18 and TRBJ1-6; as DNA is missing, the TRBD1 call by TCRdb cannot be tested. The CDR3 has 15 residues. Germline CDR1 reads KGHSH; CDR2 reads LQKENI. Complete variable domain (other parts from reference TRBV18 and TRBJ1-6): NAGVMQNPRHLVRRRGQEARLRCSPMKGHSHVYWYRQLPEEGLKFMVYLQKENIIDESGMPKERFSAEFPKEGPSILRIQQVVRGDSAAYFCASSPQQERDSPLHFGNGTRLTVT.

This chain joins TRBV7-2 and TRBJ2-4; as DNA is missing, the TRBD2 call by TCRdb cannot be tested. The CDR3 has 17 residues. Germline CDR1 and CDR2: SGHTA and FQGNSA. The CDR3 sequence is CASSFRSLAGAKNIQYF.

J is TRBJ2-1 and V is TRBV7-2; TCRdb's assignment of TRBD1 cannot be checked, as there is no DNA. Germline CDR1 is SGHTA and CDR2 is FQGNSA. The CDR3 is made up of 17 amino acids. This CDR3 reads CASSLEGAGASKNEQFF. The variable domain in full, completed from reference TRBV7-2 and TRBJ2-1, reads GAGVSQSPSNKVTEKGKDVELRCDPISGHTALYWYRQSLGQGLEFLIYFQGNSAPDKSGLPSDRFSAERTGGSVSTLTIQRTQQEDSAVYLCASSLEGAGASKNEQFFGPGTRLTVL.

The chain joins TRBV7-2 to TRBJ1-4. The CDR3 runs to 15 residues. Germline V lookup: CDR1 SGHTA, CDR2 FQGNSA. Here the CDR3 reads CASSRQSNSNEKLFF.

V usage is TRBV3-1 and J usage is TRBJ2-3; TCRdb returns TRBD2, unconfirmable since there is no DNA. The CDR3 is 16 residues long. Germline V gives CDR1 LGHDT, CDR2 YNNKEL (reference sequence). The CDR3 region is CASSQDFLGGADTQYF.

The rearrangement links TRBV20-1 to TRBJ1-5; with no DNA, the TCRdb D assignment of TRBD1 cannot be verified. Germline V gene sequence: CDR1 DFQATT, CDR2 SNEGSKA (reference sequence). The CDR3 covers 14 residues. Here the CDR3 reads CSARQGGSNQPQHF.

The rearrangement uses TRBV7-9 and TRBJ1-2; TCRdb calls TRBD1, which cannot be checked without DNA. The CDR3 covers 15 residues. Germline CDR1 reads SEHNR; CDR2 reads FQNEAQ (reference sequence). CDR3 amino acids: CASSFSGTGGYGYTF.

This chain links TRBV5-6 with TRBJ1-1; with no DNA, the TCRdb D assignment of TRBD1 cannot be verified. Germline assignment: CDR1 SGHDT and CDR2 YYEEEE. The length of the CDR3 is 14 residues. The CDR3 sequence: CASSLSRPWPRAFF.

V is TRBV4-1 and J is TRBJ2-3. CDR1 is MGHRA and CDR2 is YSYEKL in the germline V gene. The CDR3 extends over 15 amino acids. The CDR3 spells CASSQDPADTDTQYF.

This rearrangement joins TRBV7-8 to TRBJ2-5; TCRdb designates TRBD1, a call that cannot be tested without DNA. The CDR3 runs to 19 residues. The V gene's germline CDR1 is SGHVS and CDR2 FQNEAQ. CDR3 protein: CASSFYRSAGSGTQETQYF.

This sequence joins TRBV2 and TRBJ2-5; absent DNA, TCRdb's TRBD1 call cannot be checked. The CDR3 runs to 17 residues. The V gene's germline CDR1 is SNHLY and CDR2 FYNNEI. The CDR3 loop is CASSEAFGAGSEETQYF.

CDR3 protein: CASGSGTASSRGEKLFF. The chain recombines TRBV6-1 with TRBJ1-4; TCRdb designates TRBD1, a call that cannot be tested without DNA. The CDR3 has 17 amino acids. CDR1 is MNHNS and CDR2 is SASEGT in the germline V gene.

The chain has TRBV5-1 and TRBJ2-6; as DNA is missing, the TRBD1 call by TCRdb cannot be tested. The CDR3 spans 18 residues. Germline CDR1 reads SGHRS; CDR2 reads YFSETQ. The CDR3: CASSLVAAPRSGANVLTF.

The chain is built from TRBV7-9 and TRBJ2-7; checking the TCRdb D call of TRBD2 is not possible without DNA. CDR3 size: 16 residues. Germline V gene sequence: CDR1 SEHNR, CDR2 FQNEAQ (reference sequence). This CDR3 is CASSQPYSGGAYEQYF.

This chain joins TRBV7-9 and TRBJ2-7; TCRdb outputs TRBD1, but without DNA this stays unchecked. Per germline, CDR1 SEHNR and CDR2 FQNEAQ (reference sequence). The CDR3 sequence is 15 residues long. This CDR3 reads CASSTTGGISYEQYF.

This chain uses TRBV7-6 with TRBJ2-3; the TCRdb D gene call, TRBD2, has no DNA to confirm it. Germline assignment: CDR1 SGHVS and CDR2 FNYEAQ. CDR3 length: 19 amino acids. CDR3: CASSLGVWEGPPLTDTQYF.

V and J are TRBV4-1 and TRBJ2-4; the D call of TRBD1 rests on TCRdb alone, since no DNA is present to check it. Looked up from germline, CDR1 is MGHRA and CDR2 is YSYEKL. The CDR3 covers 15 residues. The CDR3 loop reads CASSQEAGAPNIQYF.

The V gene is TRBV11-3, the J gene TRBJ2-3; the D gene TCRdb calls, TRBD2, cannot be checked with no DNA. CDR1 and CDR2 (germline): SGHNT, YENEEA. This CDR3 has 16 residues. This CDR3 reads CASIPGGGPHTDTQYF.

The rearrangement uses TRBV18 and TRBJ2-7. Germline values: CDR1 KGHSH, CDR2 LQKENI. This CDR3 has 13 residues. The CDR3: CASSTGYGYEQYF.

The chain employs TRBV12-3 or TRBV12-4 and TRBJ1-5; the TRBD1 assignment by TCRdb is unverifiable without DNA. There are 15 residues in the CDR3. CDR3 region: CASTQGGVGSQPQHF.

The chain couples TRBV5-1 to TRBJ2-3. This CDR3 has 15 residues. The germline CDR1 and CDR2 sequences are SGHRS and YFSETQ. CDR3 protein: CASSLGVDYTDTQYF. Full variable domain (missing parts from reference TRBV5-1 and TRBJ2-3): KAGVTQTPRYLIKTRGQQVTLSCSPISGHRSVSWYQQTPGQGLQFLFEYFSETQRNKGNFPGRFSGRQFSNSRSEMNVSTLELGDSALYLCASSLGVDYTDTQYFGPGTRLTVL.

The chain recombines TRBV6-2 or TRBV6-3 with TRBJ2-7; no DNA is available, so the TRBD1 call from TCRdb remains unchecked. This CDR3 has 13 residues. CDR1 is MNHEY and CDR2 is SVGEGT in the germline V gene. CDR3 region: CASSYERGHEQYF.

This chain joins TRBV7-2 and TRBJ1-2. The germline V gene has CDR1 SGHTA and CDR2 FQGNSA. The CDR3 has 17 amino acids. CDR3 in amino acids: CASSLGTVPTSGYGYTF.

Here the CDR3 reads CASSQSTRGFAYEQYF. This chain joins TRBV4-3 and TRBJ2-7; there is no DNA to check the TCRdb D call of TRBD1. Germline V gene sequence: CDR1 LGHNA, CDR2 YSLEER. The CDR3 has 16 amino acids.